This T cell receptor beta chain stems from a study of cytomegalovirus exposure and HLA in healthy donors. Overall study: Across almost 400 genotyped donors, approximately 81% landed in the Caucasian-associated ancestry cluster. The study, taken as a whole, reports: As immune exposure information, only CMV serostatus was available.

Of note for this clone: Its target is not known. This CDR3 is also generated by other DNA sequences in the sample.

With 60 Vbeta and 13 Jbeta primers, the PCR was carried out. Study processing details: Roughly 11 million shared chains were among 80 million or so unique TCR beta chains counted in a later analysis. Clones were sequenced by immunoSEQ multiplex PCR, and TCRdb holds only the in-frame ones, with some missing. The V and J calls and clone size were taken over from that table, and D and trimming were inferred from the DNA. The sample includes 200,000 or so clones, around 86% of them seen just once. Germline-derived CDR1 and CDR2 are LNHDA and SQIVND (reference sequence). Trimming took 1 base from V and 4 from J, leaving 6 bases between them. The CDR3 extends over 13 amino acids.

This receptor was identified in a woman aged 18-35 years in good health and CMV-seronegative. The chain combines TRBV19 with TRBJ2-3; a possible D gene is TRBD1 (5 bases). The sequenced sample consisted of PBMCs. CDR3 DNA sequence: TGTGCCAGTAGTATAGCAGGGTCAGATACGCAGTATTTT. Translation: CASSIAGSDTQYF.